Detailed here is one T cell receptor (beta chain). The sample contains more than one DNA sequence encoding this CDR3. Assay used: immunoSEQ multiplex PCR; TCRdb lists only in-frame clones, some missing. The table shows fewer than 200,000 clones, with around 85% occurring only once. The V and J ends lost 2 bases and 4 bases respectively, with 6 bases between them. Germline-derived CDR1 and CDR2 are SGHAT and FQNNGV. The CDR3 has 12 residues. These data belong to a study of cytomegalovirus exposure and HLA in healthy donors. The V gene is TRBV11-2, the J gene TRBJ2-7, with D unclear. This receptor was taken from a man younger than 30 in good health and CMV-seropositive. The source material was PBMCs. The CDR3 loop is CASSLRGYEQYF. The CDR3 nucleotides read TGTGCCAGCAGCTTACGAGGATACGAGCAGTACTTC.